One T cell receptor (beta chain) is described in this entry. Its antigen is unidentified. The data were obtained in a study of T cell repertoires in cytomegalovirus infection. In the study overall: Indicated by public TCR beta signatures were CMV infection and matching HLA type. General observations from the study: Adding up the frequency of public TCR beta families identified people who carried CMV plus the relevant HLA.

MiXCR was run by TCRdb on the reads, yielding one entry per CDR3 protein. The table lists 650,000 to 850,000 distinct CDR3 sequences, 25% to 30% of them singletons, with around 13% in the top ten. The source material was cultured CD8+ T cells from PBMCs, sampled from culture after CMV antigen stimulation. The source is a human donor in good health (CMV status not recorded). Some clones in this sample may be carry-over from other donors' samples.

CDR3 nucleotide sequence: TGCGCCAGCAGCCCTGGACTAGCGGGGGGTTTTGAAGAGACCCAGTACTTC. It codes for CASSPGLAGGFEETQYF. The chain combines TRBV4-1 with TRBJ2-5, with 14 bases matching TRBD2. The CDR3 loop spans 17 amino acids. V trimming: 4 bases; J trimming: 3 bases; junction bases outside the gene matches: 7. The germline V gene encodes CDR1 MGHRA and CDR2 YSYEKL.